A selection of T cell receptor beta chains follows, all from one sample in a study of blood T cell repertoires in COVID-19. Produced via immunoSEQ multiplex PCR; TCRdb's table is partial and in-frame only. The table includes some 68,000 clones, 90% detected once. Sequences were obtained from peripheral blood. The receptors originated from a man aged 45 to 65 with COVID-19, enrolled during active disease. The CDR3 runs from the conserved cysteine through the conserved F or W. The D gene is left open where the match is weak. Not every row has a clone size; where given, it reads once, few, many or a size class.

CDR3 protein: CSVGPSLSGANVLTF; CDR3 DNA: TGCAGCGTTGGGCCCTCCCTCTCTGGGGCCAACGTCCTGACTTTC; J gene: TRBJ2-6; D gene: NA; V gene: TRBV29-1; clone size: NA
CDR3 protein: CASSLAGRGTENIQYF; CDR3 DNA: TGTGCCAGCAGCTTGGCCGGCAGGGGGACCGAAAACATTCAGTACTTC; J gene: TRBJ2-4; D gene: TRBD1; V gene: TRBV5-4; clone size: NA
CDR3 protein: CASSHTGINQPQHF; CDR3 DNA: TGCGCCAGCAGCCACACGGGGATCAATCAGCCCCAGCATTTT; J gene: TRBJ1-5; D gene: NA; V gene: TRBV4-1; clone size: once
CDR3 protein: CAWTQGVNTEAFF; CDR3 DNA: TGTGCCTGGACACAGGGGGTGAACACTGAAGCTTTCTTT; J gene: TRBJ1-1; D gene: TRBD1; V gene: TRBV30; clone size: NA
CDR3 protein: CASSLSGDFTGELFF; CDR3 DNA: TGTGCCAGCAGTTTATCGGGGGACTTCACCGGGGAGCTGTTTTTT; J gene: TRBJ2-2; D gene: NA; V gene: TRBV27; clone size: NA
CDR3 protein: CASSPGTARDTGELFF; CDR3 DNA: TGTGCCAGCAGTCCGGGGACAGCACGAGACACCGGGGAGCTGTTTTTT; J gene: TRBJ2-2; D gene: TRBD1; V gene: TRBV6-2/TRBV6-3; clone size: NA
CDR3 protein: CASSSPAGRDEKLFF; CDR3 DNA: TGTGCCAGTAGTAGCCCCGCGGGGCGGGATGAAAAACTGTTTTTT; J gene: TRBJ1-4; D gene: NA; V gene: TRBV19; clone size: NA
CDR3 protein: CSVLKLAGRSYEQYF; CDR3 DNA: TGCAGCGTCCTGAAGTTAGCGGGGAGGTCCTACGAGCAGTACTTC; J gene: TRBJ2-7; D gene: TRBD2; V gene: TRBV29-1; clone size: once
CDR3 protein: CASSSGERASTDTQYF; CDR3 DNA: TGCGCCAGCAGCTCCGGAGAGCGGGCTAGCACAGATACGCAGTATTTT; J gene: TRBJ2-3; D gene: NA; V gene: TRBV5-1; clone size: NA
CDR3 protein: CATKGVAVLRGETQYF; CDR3 DNA: TGTGCCACTAAAGGCGTGGCGGTCCTCCGGGGAGAGACCCAGTACTTC; J gene: TRBJ2-5; D gene: NA; V gene: TRBV11-2; clone size: once
CDR3 protein: CASSKGQGAAGNQPQHF; CDR3 DNA: TGTGCCAGTAGTAAGGGACAGGGGGCTGCGGGTAATCAGCCCCAGCATTTT; J gene: TRBJ1-5; D gene: TRBD1; V gene: TRBV19; clone size: NA
CDR3 protein: CASSRDSYGYTF; CDR3 DNA: TGTGCCAGCAGCCGGGACAGCTATGGCTACACCTTC; J gene: TRBJ1-2; D gene: TRBD1; V gene: TRBV6-2/TRBV6-3; clone size: NA
CDR3 protein: CASSAAGVISYEQYF; CDR3 DNA: TGTGCCAGCAGCGCAGCGGGTGTAATTTCCTACGAGCAGTACTTC; J gene: TRBJ2-7; D gene: NA; V gene: TRBV6-5; clone size: NA
CDR3 protein: CASSLVQNSVSGELFF; CDR3 DNA: TGTGCCAGCAGCTTGGTGCAAAACTCGGTTTCCGGGGAGCTGTTTTTT; J gene: TRBJ2-2; D gene: NA; V gene: TRBV5-4; clone size: NA
CDR3 protein: CASSQGGGSLPSYEQYF; CDR3 DNA: TGCGCCAGCAGCCAAGGAGGGGGCAGTCTTCCCTCCTACGAGCAGTACTTC; J gene: TRBJ2-7; D gene: TRBD1; V gene: TRBV4-1; clone size: NA
CDR3 protein: CASSRSPTGTGVFYEQYF; CDR3 DNA: TGTGCCAGTAGTAGGTCCCCGACCGGGACAGGGGTCTTCTACGAGCAGTACTTC; J gene: TRBJ2-7; D gene: TRBD1; V gene: TRBV19; clone size: NA
CDR3 protein: CASSPHRGEDTQYF; CDR3 DNA: TGCGCCAGCAGCCCGCACAGGGGGGAGGATACGCAGTATTTT; J gene: TRBJ2-3; D gene: TRBD1; V gene: TRBV4-1; clone size: NA
CDR3 protein: CASSIDRDTEAFF; CDR3 DNA: TGTGCCAGTAGTATAGACAGGGACACTGAAGCTTTCTTT; J gene: TRBJ1-1; D gene: NA; V gene: TRBV19; clone size: NA
CDR3 protein: CASSQYRDYSYNEQFF; CDR3 DNA: TGTGCCAGCAGCCAGTACCGGGACTACTCCTACAATGAGCAGTTCTTC; J gene: TRBJ2-1; D gene: TRBD2; V gene: TRBV14; clone size: once
CDR3 protein: CASSLGGLAGHNEQFF; CDR3 DNA: TGTGCCAGCAGCTTAGGAGGCCTAGCGGGGCACAATGAGCAGTTCTTC; J gene: TRBJ2-1; D gene: TRBD2; V gene: TRBV7-9; clone size: NA
CDR3 protein: CASSLFRTGRNQPQHF; CDR3 DNA: TGTGCCAGCAGTTTATTCCGGACAGGGCGCAATCAGCCCCAGCATTTT; J gene: TRBJ1-5; D gene: TRBD1; V gene: TRBV28; clone size: NA
CDR3 protein: CASSLGLAVETQYF; CDR3 DNA: TGCGCCAGCAGCTTGGGACTAGCGGTAGAGACCCAGTACTTC; J gene: TRBJ2-5; D gene: TRBD2; V gene: TRBV5-1; clone size: NA
CDR3 protein: CASSFGQGLAAFF; CDR3 DNA: TGTGCCAGCAGCTTTGGACAGGGCCTTGCAGCTTTCTTT; J gene: TRBJ1-1; D gene: TRBD1; V gene: TRBV11-2; clone size: NA
CDR3 protein: CASSQRAGVGNEQFF; CDR3 DNA: TGTGCCAGCAGCCAGCGAGCGGGAGTGGGGAATGAGCAGTTCTTC; J gene: TRBJ2-1; D gene: TRBD2; V gene: TRBV3-1/TRBV3-2; clone size: NA
CDR3 protein: CASSKAGPIRGEQYF; CDR3 DNA: TGCGCCAGCAGCAAGGCCGGGCCAATCAGGGGCGAGCAGTACTTC; J gene: TRBJ2-7; D gene: NA; V gene: TRBV5-1; clone size: NA
CDR3 protein: CASRWTGAQETQYF; CDR3 DNA: TGTGCCAGTAGGTGGACAGGGGCCCAAGAGACCCAGTACTTC; J gene: TRBJ2-5; D gene: TRBD1; V gene: TRBV19; clone size: NA
CDR3 protein: CASMEYLARKGTNTGELFF; CDR3 DNA: TGCGCCAGTATGGAGTACCTGGCGCGGAAGGGGACGAACACCGGGGAGCTGTTTTTT; J gene: TRBJ2-2; D gene: NA; V gene: TRBV4-1; clone size: NA
CDR3 protein: CARGSTGGSGNTIYF; CDR3 DNA: TGTGCCAGGGGGTCGACAGGGGGCTCTGGAAACACCATATATTTT; J gene: TRBJ1-3; D gene: TRBD1; V gene: TRBV2; clone size: NA
CDR3 protein: CASSQDVAIHVLTF; CDR3 DNA: TGTGCCAGCAGCCAAGATGTGGCAATACACGTCCTGACTTTC; J gene: TRBJ2-6; D gene: NA; V gene: TRBV3-1/TRBV3-2; clone size: NA
CDR3 protein: CASSSGVSTDTQYF; CDR3 DNA: TGTGCCAGCAGCTCGGGGGTTAGCACAGATACGCAGTATTTT; J gene: TRBJ2-3; D gene: NA; V gene: TRBV7-2; clone size: NA
CDR3 protein: CASSPIQGQETQYF; CDR3 DNA: TGCGCCAGCAGCCCTATTCAGGGCCAAGAGACCCAGTACTTC; J gene: TRBJ2-5; D gene: NA; V gene: TRBV5-1; clone size: NA
CDR3 protein: CASSRILGGSTDTQYF; CDR3 DNA: TGCGCCAGCAGCCGGATTTTAGGGGGTAGCACAGATACGCAGTATTTT; J gene: TRBJ2-3; D gene: NA; V gene: TRBV4-1; clone size: NA
CDR3 protein: CASSRDRAQNSPLHF; CDR3 DNA: TGCGCCAGCAGCCGGGACAGGGCGCAGAATTCACCCCTCCACTTT; J gene: TRBJ1-6; D gene: TRBD1; V gene: TRBV4-3; clone size: NA
CDR3 protein: CATSASAGWYGYTF; CDR3 DNA: TGTGCCACCAGCGCATCGGCCGGGTGGTATGGCTACACCTTC; J gene: TRBJ1-2; D gene: NA; V gene: TRBV15; clone size: NA
CDR3 protein: CASRTTGGFSGNTIYF; CDR3 DNA: TGTGCCAGCAGAACGACAGGGGGCTTCTCTGGAAACACCATATATTTT; J gene: TRBJ1-3; D gene: TRBD1; V gene: TRBV28; clone size: NA
CDR3 protein: CASSIGRGSNQPQHF; CDR3 DNA: TGTGCCAGTAGTATCGGGAGGGGCAGCAATCAGCCCCAGCATTTT; J gene: TRBJ1-5; D gene: NA; V gene: TRBV19; clone size: NA
CDR3 protein: CASSIAGTGAGNTIYF; CDR3 DNA: TGTGCCAGCAGCATAGCTGGGACAGGGGCTGGAAACACCATATATTTT; J gene: TRBJ1-3; D gene: TRBD1; V gene: TRBV11-2; clone size: NA
CDR3 protein: CASSDRSSTPPDTQYF; CDR3 DNA: TGTGCCAGCAGTGATCGGAGTAGCACCCCCCCAGATACGCAGTATTTT; J gene: TRBJ2-3; D gene: NA; V gene: TRBV6-1; clone size: NA
CDR3 protein: CASSYLDRGSNTIYF; CDR3 DNA: TGTGCCAGCAGTTACCTCGACAGGGGATCTAACACCATATATTTT; J gene: TRBJ1-3; D gene: TRBD1; V gene: TRBV6-5; clone size: NA
CDR3 protein: CASSPHESSYEQYF; CDR3 DNA: TGTGCCAGCAGTCCCCACGAGAGCTCCTACGAGCAGTACTTC; J gene: TRBJ2-7; D gene: NA; V gene: TRBV27; clone size: NA
CDR3 protein: CASSESQGYEQYF; CDR3 DNA: TGTGCCAGCAGCGAATCGCAGGGATACGAGCAGTACTTC; J gene: TRBJ2-7; D gene: NA; V gene: TRBV4-2; clone size: NA
CDR3 protein: CASSFSGAGSIVTYEQYF; CDR3 DNA: TGTGCCAGCAGCTTTTCTGGGGCCGGGAGTATCGTGACCTACGAGCAGTACTTC; J gene: TRBJ2-7; D gene: NA; V gene: TRBV5-4; clone size: few
CDR3 protein: CASRGDSGNQPQHF; CDR3 DNA: TGTGCCAGCAGGGGGGACAGCGGCAATCAGCCCCAGCATTTT; J gene: TRBJ1-5; D gene: TRBD1; V gene: TRBV2; clone size: once
CDR3 protein: CASSPPFTDLVKANYGYTF; CDR3 DNA: TGTGCCAGCTCACCACCGTTTACGGACTTAGTAAAAGCTAACTATGGCTACACCTTC; J gene: TRBJ1-2; D gene: NA; V gene: TRBV18; clone size: NA
CDR3 protein: CASLQGAGQPQHF; CDR3 DNA: TGTGCCAGCCTTCAGGGGGCCGGACAGCCCCAGCATTTT; J gene: TRBJ1-5; D gene: TRBD1; V gene: TRBV18; clone size: once
CDR3 protein: CASSRGNTIYF; CDR3 DNA: TGTGCCAGCAGCCGTGGAAACACCATATATTTT; J gene: TRBJ1-3; D gene: NA; V gene: TRBV7-9; clone size: NA
CDR3 protein: CASSVAGGRANEQFF; CDR3 DNA: TGTGCCAGCAGCGTAGCGGGCGGGAGGGCCAATGAGCAGTTCTTC; J gene: TRBJ2-1; D gene: TRBD2; V gene: TRBV9; clone size: NA
CDR3 protein: CASSQGQRVTEAFF; CDR3 DNA: TGCGCCAGCAGCCAGGGACAAAGAGTGACTGAAGCTTTCTTT; J gene: TRBJ1-1; D gene: NA; V gene: TRBV4-1; clone size: NA
CDR3 protein: CASSSGRGGRYNEQFF; CDR3 DNA: TGTGCCAGCAGCTCCGGCCGGGGGGGCCGGTACAATGAGCAGTTCTTC; J gene: TRBJ2-1; D gene: TRBD2; V gene: TRBV7-9; clone size: NA